The 5 T cell receptor beta chains given below trace back to one sample, sequenced in a study of beta chain features in type 1 diabetes. Their antigen targets remain unknown. Investigators reverse transcribed all isolated RNA, so they sequenced expressed TCRB transcripts. Here immunoSEQ multiplex PCR was the method, and the copy in TCRdb shows in-frame clones only, minus some. The sample yields under 850,000 clones, about an eighth seen once. Study conclusions and caveats: TCRB CDR3s from Type 1 diabetes patients were moderately but significantly shorter in all four CD4+ subsets.

What was sequenced was naive CD4+ T cells from blood. These receptors came from a young man with type 1 diabetes.

This chain connects TRBV10-3 to TRBJ2-7; a weak D match, TRBD1 (5 bases). Trimming removed 3 bases at V and 4 bases at J, with 10 bases between. CDR1 is ENHRY and CDR2 is SYGVKD in the germline V gene. The CDR3 contains 13 residues. The CDR3 protein is CAISEQDKYEQYF. Written as DNA, the CDR3 is TGTGCCATCAGTGAACAGGACAAGTACGAGCAGTACTTC.

The chain couples TRBV19 to TRBJ2-3, with D perhaps matching TRBD2 (6 bases). V lost 3 bases and J lost 6, with 10 bases in between. From germline, CDR1 is LNHDA and CDR2 SQIVND (reference sequence). The CDR3 extends over 13 amino acids. The CDR3 reads CASSISGEDTQYF. CDR3 DNA sequence: TGTGCCAGTAGTATTTCGGGGGAGGATACGCAGTATTTT. Together with reference TRBV19 and TRBJ2-3, the CDR3 gives the full variable domain: DGGITQSPKYLFRKEGQNVTLSCEQNLNHDAMYWYRQDPGQGLRLIYYSQIVNDFQKGDIAEGYSVSREKKESFPLTVTSAQKNPTAFYLCASSISGEDTQYFGPGTRLTVL.

The chain carries TRBV5-4 and TRBJ1-2; TRBD1 might be the D (5 bases). Trimming removed 1 base from V and 9 bases from J, with 13 bases in between. This CDR3 comprises 13 residues. Per the germline V gene, CDR1 is SGHNT and CDR2 is YYREEE (reference sequence). The CDR3 region has the DNA TGTGCCAGCAGCTTGCAGGACATGGGAAGCTACACCTTC. This encodes CASSLQDMGSYTF.

The V call is TRBV2, the J call TRBJ1-6; tentative D call: TRBD1 (5 bases). The CDR3 spans 12 residues. The ends were cut back, 6 bases at V and 13 bases at J, with 13 bases in the middle. Germline loops: CDR1 SNHLY, CDR2 FYNNEI. CDR3 sequence (DNA): TGTGCCAGCAGGGGACTCCCGCCGCCCCTCCACTTT. Amino acid sequence: CASRGLPPPLHF. Together with reference TRBV2 and TRBJ1-6, the CDR3 gives the full variable domain: EPEVTQTPSHQVTQMGQEVILRCVPISNHLYFYWYRQILGQKVEFLVSFYNNEISEKSEIFDDQFSVERPDGSNFTLKIRSTKLEDSAMYFCASRGLPPPLHFGNGTRLTVT.

The chain has TRBV10-3 and TRBJ2-3; D call uncertain. V lost 7 bases, J lost 0 bases, and 8 bases lay in between. The CDR3 is 13 amino acids. Germline CDR1 reads ENHRY; CDR2 reads SYGVKD. CDR3 sequence (DNA): TGTGCCATCATGGGCGGTAGCACAGATACGCAGTATTTT. This gives the protein CAIMGGSTDTQYF.